Listed below are T cell receptor beta chains from one sample, sequenced in a study of control samples from healthy donors and cancer patients. Libraries were prepared by immunoSEQ multiplex PCR; TCRdb keeps only in-frame clonotypes and omits some of them. This table has some 120,000 clones, more than 75% appearing once. The source material was blood. The receptors here all came from a man in his forties or fifties in good health. The CDR3 runs from the conserved cysteine through the conserved F or W. Each record gives: clone size, D gene, J gene, V gene, CDR3 protein, CDR3 DNA. The D gene is left open where the match is weak. A clone size is listed for some rows: how often the clone was seen (once, few, many), or a class if it is expanded.

>-|-|TRBJ1-2|TRBV4-3
CASSQESGLKWSNYGYTF
TGCGCCAGCAGCCAAGAATCAGGATTGAAGTGGTCCAACTATGGCTACACCTTC
>-|TRBD2|TRBJ2-5|TRBV11-3
CASSLRAGGPETQYF
TGTGCCAGCAGCTTAAGAGCGGGGGGCCCAGAGACCCAGTACTTC
>-|-|TRBJ1-5|TRBV12-3/TRBV12-4
CASSPSGIQPQHF
TGTGCCAGCAGTCCGTCCGGCATTCAGCCCCAGCATTTT
>-|-|TRBJ1-3|TRBV6-1
CASSEQGWSGNTIYF
TGTGCCAGCAGTGAACAGGGTTGGTCTGGAAACACCATATATTTT
>-|-|TRBJ1-5|TRBV2
CASSPRGAGNQPQHF
TGTGCCAGCAGTCCCAGGGGCGCAGGCAATCAGCCCCAGCATTTT
>-|TRBD2|TRBJ2-3|TRBV10-3
CAISERGEIDTQYF
TGTGCCATCAGTGAGCGGGGGGAGATAGATACGCAGTATTTT
>-|TRBD1|TRBJ1-1|TRBV7-8
CASRGTGGNTEAFF
TGTGCCAGCAGGGGGACAGGGGGGAACACTGAAGCTTTCTTT
>-|-|TRBJ1-1|TRBV5-1
CASSFTSAANTEAFF
TGCGCCAGCAGCTTCACGTCAGCCGCGAACACTGAAGCTTTCTTT
>-|-|TRBJ2-7|TRBV6-5
CATQRGGTYEQYF
TGTGCCACACAGAGGGGCGGAACTTACGAGCAGTACTTC
>-|-|TRBJ2-7|TRBV9
CASSEDGDSEQYF
TGTGCCAGCAGCGAGGACGGAGATAGCGAGCAGTACTTC
>-|-|TRBJ1-1|TRBV5-1
CASSLEGNTEAFF
TGCGCCAGCAGCTTGGAGGGAAACACTGAAGCTTTCTTT
>once|TRBD1|TRBJ2-1|TRBV29-1
CSGTGTAYNEQFF
TGCAGCGGAACCGGGACAGCTTACAATGAGCAGTTCTTC
>-|-|TRBJ1-1|TRBV10-1
CASSESRNLNTEAFF
TGCGCCAGCAGTGAGTCGCGGAACCTGAACACTGAAGCTTTCTTT
>-|-|TRBJ2-5|TRBV7-2
CASSLEQGVETQYF
TGTGCCAGCAGCTTAGAACAGGGCGTGGAGACCCAGTACTTC
>-|TRBD2|TRBJ2-5|TRBV11-3
CASSLDLALAGVQETQYF
TGTGCCAGCAGCTTAGATCTCGCCCTAGCGGGGGTACAAGAGACCCAGTACTTC
>-|-|TRBJ1-3|TRBV29-1
CSVDSGTGNTIYF
TGCAGCGTTGACTCCGGGACTGGAAACACCATATATTTT
>-|-|TRBJ2-1|TRBV21-1
CASSKESSGGIRSKDEQFF
TGTGCCAGCAGCAAAGAGTCTAGCGGGGGGATCAGAAGTAAGGATGAGCAGTTCTTC
>-|-|TRBJ2-3|TRBV2
CASRRGMSTDTQYF
TGTGCCAGCAGAAGAGGGATGAGCACAGATACGCAGTATTTT
>-|-|TRBJ1-1|TRBV25-1
CASTTGTSNTEAFF
TGTGCCAGCACAACCGGGACCTCGAACACTGAAGCTTTCTTT
>-|-|TRBJ2-3|TRBV12-2
CASRLDGQGRTDTQYF
TGTGCAAGTCGCTTAGACGGGCAGGGCCGCACAGATACGCAGTATTTT
>-|-|TRBJ1-5|TRBV9
CASSVEPIQPQHF
TGTGCCAGCAGCGTAGAGCCCATTCAGCCCCAGCATTTT
>-|-|TRBJ2-7|TRBV29-1
CSATGWGSGEYEQYF
TGCAGCGCAACAGGGTGGGGCAGTGGGGAATACGAGCAGTACTTC
>-|TRBD2|TRBJ2-1|TRBV3-1/TRBV3-2
CASSPRGLAGGMDEQFF
TGTGCCAGCAGCCCCAGGGGACTAGCGGGGGGGATGGATGAGCAGTTCTTC
>-|TRBD1|TRBJ1-5|TRBV7-9
CASSPTGASNSNQPQHF
TGTGCCAGCAGCCCCACAGGGGCGAGTAATAGCAATCAGCCCCAGCATTTT
>-|-|TRBJ1-4|TRBV7-9
CASSLGGGRLEKLFF
TGTGCCAGCAGCTTAGGCGGGGGTCGGTTGGAAAAACTGTTTTTT
>-|-|TRBJ2-1|TRBV6-6
CASSPGVASYNEQFF
TGTGCCAGCAGCCCCGGGGTGGCCTCCTACAATGAGCAGTTCTTC
>-|-|TRBJ2-2|TRBV6-5
CATRPPGGTGELFF
TGTGCCACCCGCCCCCCCGGGGGCACCGGGGAGCTGTTTTTT
>-|-|TRBJ1-4|TRBV4-3
CASSQGTPRTQATNEKLFF
TGCGCCAGCAGCCAAGGGACTCCGAGGACTCAAGCAACTAATGAAAAACTGTTTTTT
>-|TRBD1|TRBJ1-5|TRBV5-8
CASSTPTGGRQPQHF
TGTGCCAGCAGCACCCCGACAGGGGGGAGGCAGCCCCAGCATTTT
>-|TRBD1|TRBJ1-4|TRBV7-2
CASSLRQGGEKLFF
TGTGCCAGCAGCTTACGGCAGGGGGGGGAAAAACTGTTTTTT
>-|-|TRBJ1-1|TRBV6-5
CASSYSGGGAFF
TGTGCCAGCAGTTACTCTGGGGGAGGGGCTTTCTTT
>-|-|TRBJ2-2|TRBV5-4
CASSLSSGELFF
TGTGCCAGCAGCCTATCATCCGGGGAGCTGTTTTTT
>-|-|TRBJ1-1|TRBV6-5
CASSYREASTEAFF
TGTGCCAGCAGTTACCGGGAGGCTTCCACTGAAGCTTTCTTT
>-|TRBD1|TRBJ1-6|TRBV19
CASSGQGRSPLHF
TGTGCCAGTTCGGGACAGGGTCGATCACCCCTCCACTTT